The T cell receptor (beta chain) under discussion was sequenced for a study of long-term antiretroviral therapy in people with HIV. An immunoSEQ assay, version v3.0, was performed at survey level. TCRdb keeps only in-frame clones here, not all; method: immunoSEQ multiplex PCR. The sample has 28,000 or so clones; 70% to 90% are singletons. This clone was counted once. Antigen specificity is unknown. Germline CDR1 SGHRS, CDR2 YFSETQ. V gave up 0 bases and J gave up 1 base, with 7 bases separating them. The CDR3 is made up of 14 amino acids. Findings and limits, study-wide: Transplant-donor-level diversity was not reached after ART, though diversity increased.

The sequenced sample was unsorted PBMCs, obtained 0.8 years before starting antiretroviral therapy. This receptor was taken from a man younger than 35 with HIV. The chain couples TRBV5-1 to TRBJ1-2; D uncertain. The CDR3 region is CASSLDTLNYGYTF. For the CDR3, the DNA is TGCGCCAGCAGCTTGGACACCCTTAACTATGGCTACACCTTC. The full variable domain, its missing parts supplied by reference TRBV5-1 and TRBJ1-2, is KAGVTQTPRYLIKTRGQQVTLSCSPISGHRSVSWYQQTPGQGLQFLFEYFSETQRNKGNFPGRFSGRQFSNSRSEMNVSTLELGDSALYLCASSLDTLNYGYTFGSGTRLTVV.